Sequencing of this T cell receptor beta chain was carried out in a study of cytomegalovirus exposure and HLA in healthy donors (dated by TCRdb to 2016 to 2017). About the investigation overall: A later analysis indicated that the roughly 130 validation repertoires were generated on the platform also employed for the 600 to 750 repertoires of the first cohort. The study aimed to test whether cataloging public T cell receptors could reveal signatures of past pathogen exposure. Along with the roughly 710-subject first cohort, a separate validation cohort of 120 different subjects was used. To predict cytomegalovirus infection status, the study brought together high-throughput TCR immunosequencing, statistical association of individual TCRs with disease status, and machine learning. General findings and caveats noted by the study authors: A total of around 150 TCR beta chains were listed by the study as associated with cytomegalovirus. In a later analysis, TCRs clustered in the first cohort were found to also tend to co-occur in the roughly 110 validation repertoires, with roughly 93% of cluster scores above 0. A few of the identified cytomegalovirus-associated TCR beta chains were confirmed in vitro to be specific for cytomegalovirus antigens. The authors suggested that the approach could potentially be generalized to other disease states and immunological phenotypes. In both the original and validation cohorts, the classifier was reported to diagnose cytomegalovirus status with high specificity and sensitivity. A later analysis had no HLA typing for the validation cohort, so co-occurrence there was scored across all 110 or so repertoires. Most TCR sequences were seen in very few donors, while some public TCRs were found in many individuals.

The library was produced with the immunoSEQ multiplex PCR assay. Per the original workflow: A statistical classification framework was developed to diagnose cytomegalovirus status using the catalog of TCR beta chain sequences. In its TCRdb copy, this immuneACCESS table keeps in-frame sequences only and misses some clones. Where compared with another copy, unresolved V genes explain less than half of these, and the others have no known cause. The V and J calls and clone size come from that table; D and trimming were worked out from the DNA. Here the sample has about 120,000 clones; about 84% occur a single time. In total, the top ten clones hold over 4% of the sample. The donors belonged to the validation cohort of about 120 subjects, which was separate from the roughly 700-subject first cohort. Worth noting for this clone: There is no known antigen for this receptor. No much larger clone is present one base from it, and per-base qualities are unavailable.

Measured from the cysteine to the phenylalanine, the CDR3 is 13 residues long. The retained sequence is limited to the CDR3, 39 bases, with the frame set at the first base. Via the germline V gene (reference sequence), CDR1 is PRHDT and CDR2 FYEKMQ. For this chain, trimming is 8 bases at the V end and 4 bases at the J end, and the number of junction bases without a gene match is 3. This TCR came from a man younger than 30 in good health and CMV-seronegative. The material sequenced was PBMCs. The V and J genes are TRBV13 and TRBJ2-1; TRBD2 matches 9 bases in the middle. The DNA sequence follows: TGTGCCAGCTCCCTAGCGGGGTACAATGAGCAGTTCTTC. It specifies CASSLAGYNEQFF.